The present T cell receptor beta chain was sequenced within a study of cytomegalovirus exposure and HLA in healthy donors. The PCR was carried out with 60 Vbeta primers and 13 Jbeta primers. In the original workflow: Later, tens of millions of unique TCR beta chains were counted in an analysis, and roughly 11 million of them were shared. Using immunoSEQ multiplex PCR, the repertoire was profiled, and TCRdb retains in-frame clones only, with some absent. The DNA gave D and trimming, while V, J and clone size come from that table. The specimen's table records about 96,000 clones. The ends were cut back, 5 bases at V and 4 bases at J, with 17 bases in the middle. The CDR3 covers 15 residues. Germline loops: CDR1 MDHEN, CDR2 SYDVKM. Concerning this clone itself: Antigen specificity is unknown.

The study, taken as a whole, reports: High specificity and sensitivity for cytomegalovirus status were reported for the classifier. CMV serostatus was the sole immune exposure data available.

The chain employs TRBV28 and TRBJ1-2, with D possibly being TRBD1 (5 bases). The sequence was collected from a woman in her twenties or thirties in good health and CMV-seronegative. Sequencing was performed on PBMCs. The chain's CDR3 is CASSPGDSLGYGYTF. CDR3 coding DNA: TGTGCCAGCAGTCCGGGTGACAGTCTCGGCTATGGCTACACCTTC.